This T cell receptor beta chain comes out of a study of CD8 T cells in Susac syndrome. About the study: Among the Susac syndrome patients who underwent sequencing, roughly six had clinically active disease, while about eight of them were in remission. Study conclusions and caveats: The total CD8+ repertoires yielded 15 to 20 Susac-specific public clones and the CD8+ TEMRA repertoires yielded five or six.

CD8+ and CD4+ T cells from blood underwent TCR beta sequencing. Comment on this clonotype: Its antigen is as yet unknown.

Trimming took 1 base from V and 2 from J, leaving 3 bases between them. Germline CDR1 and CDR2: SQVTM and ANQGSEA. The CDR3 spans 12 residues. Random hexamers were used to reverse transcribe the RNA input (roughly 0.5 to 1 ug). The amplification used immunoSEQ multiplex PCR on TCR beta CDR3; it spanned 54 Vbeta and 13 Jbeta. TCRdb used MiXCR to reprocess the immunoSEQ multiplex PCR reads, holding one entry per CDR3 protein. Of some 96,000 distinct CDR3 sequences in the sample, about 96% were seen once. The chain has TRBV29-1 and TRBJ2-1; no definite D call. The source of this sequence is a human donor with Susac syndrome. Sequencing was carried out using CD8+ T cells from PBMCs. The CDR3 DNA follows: TGCAGCGTTGAAGGTCCCTACAATGAGCAGTTCTTC. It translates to CSVEGPYNEQFF.